A selection of T cell receptor beta chains follows, all from one sample in a study of blood T cells in healthy people across ages. TCRdb re-called the 5' RACE reads with MiXCR, one entry per CDR3 protein. The sample lists about 1 million distinct CDR3 sequences; under 45% were seen once. Sequenced: blood. These receptors came from a woman aged 60-75 years in good health. Both conserved end residues are part of each CDR3.

V	J	CDR3
TRBV6-1	.	CASSEAMGGVYEQYF
TRBV12-3/TRBV12-4	TRBJ2-1	CASSLEGLDGEQFF
TRBV24-1	TRBJ2-6	CATSVSASGANVLTF
TRBV9	TRBJ2-6	CASSAKLQDRGVSGANVLTF
TRBV20-1	TRBJ2-7	CSAREGQGAYEQYF
TRBV20-1	.	CSASDFEETQYF
TRBV6-2/TRBV6-3	TRBJ2-7	CASSDPQGHYEQYF
TRBV10-2	TRBJ1-2	CATSSEYGYTF
TRBV4-1	TRBJ1-5	CASSQAKGQPQHF
TRBV7-2	TRBJ2-1	CASSLSPLGTSGKNEQFF
TRBV6-1	TRBJ2-7	CASIGGSGYEQYF
TRBV9	TRBJ2-3	CASSRDPEGADTQYF
TRBV5-6	TRBJ2-7	CASSLRGVYEQYF
TRBV7-2	TRBJ1-5	CASSLGLGLSQPQHF
TRBV7-9	TRBJ2-5	CASSPRGGRAQETQYF
TRBV3-1	TRBJ2-3	CASSQYNGLAMDTQYF